These 16 T cell receptor beta chains share one sample of origin, sequenced in a study of shared clonotypes between healthy human individuals. The table came from immunoSEQ multiplex PCR; TCRdb's copy has only in-frame clones and leaves some out. The sample holds around 600,000 clones, approximately 95% seen once. Naive CD8 cells lacked CD45RO, underwent positive selection for CCR7 and left out terminally differentiated effector memory CD45RA+ cells. Input material: naive CD8+ T cells sorted from blood. Receptor source: a woman aged 30 to 39 in good health.

The chain has TRBV25-1 and TRBJ2-7, with 10 bases identical to TRBD1. After removal of 4 bases from V and 2 bases from J, the junction contained 5 bases not matched to a gene. Germline-derived CDR1 and CDR2 are MGHDK and SYGVNS. The CDR3 sequence is 15 residues long. CDR3 residues: CASSVSGTGAYEQYF. In DNA, the CDR3 is TGTGCCAGCAGTGTCTCCGGGACAGGGGCCTACGAGCAGTACTTC.

This clone has just one count. V gene TRBV28 combines with J gene TRBJ2-2; D is possibly TRBD1 (5 bases). V lost 1 base and J 4 bases, leaving 13 bases between the germline ends. CDR1 MDHEN and CDR2 SYDVKM come from the germline V gene. The CDR3 runs 16 residues. DNA for the CDR3: TGTGCCAGCAGTTTATCTGGACAACTGGGCACCGGGGAGCTGTTTTTT. Protein product: CASSLSGQLGTGELFF. Complete variable domain (other parts from reference TRBV28 and TRBJ2-2): DVKVTQSSRYLVKRTGEKVFLECVQDMDHENMFWYRQDPGLGLRLIYFSYDVKMKEKGDIPEGYSVSREKKERFSLILESASTNQTSMYLCASSLSGQLGTGELFFGEGSRLTVL.

This chain joins TRBV13 and TRBJ1-3; 7 nucleotides align to TRBD1. Germline values: CDR1 PRHDT, CDR2 FYEKMQ (reference sequence). The trim removed 6 bases at V and 1 base at J, leaving 6 bases unmatched. The CDR3 spans 15 residues. The CDR3 reads CASRWTGGSGNTIYF. CDR3 nucleotide sequence: TGTGCCAGCAGGTGGACAGGCGGGTCTGGAAACACCATATATTTT.

The rearrangement uses TRBV2 and TRBJ2-3, with 7 bases fitting TRBD2. CDR3 length equals 14 residues. Losses at the gene ends were 10 bases for V and 3 bases for J; bases not matched to a gene: 10. Germline V gene lookup returns CDR1 SNHLY and CDR2 FYNNEI. The CDR3 protein is CATEKSGGTDTQYF. Here the CDR3 DNA reads TGTGCCACCGAAAAGTCCGGGGGGACAGATACGCAGTATTTT.

The chain has TRBV9 and TRBJ2-1; TRBD1 matches at 9 bases. The CDR3 runs 14 residues. Looked up from germline, CDR1 is SGDLS and CDR2 is YYNGEE. Trimming at V came to 3 bases and at J to 4 bases, leaving 2 bases not matched to a gene. CDR3 DNA sequence: TGTGCCAGCAGCGAGGGACAGGGATACAATGAGCAGTTCTTC. Translation: CASSEGQGYNEQFF.

The V call is TRBV5-6, the J call TRBJ2-1, with D unclear. CDR3 length: 12 residues. V was cut by 0 bases and J by 7 bases, with 5 bases left in between. CDR1 SGHDT and CDR2 YYEEEE come from the germline V gene. CDR3 region: CASSLVRNEQFF. The CDR3 DNA is TGTGCCAGCAGCTTGGTGAGGAATGAGCAGTTCTTC. The variable domain in full, with the rest retrieved from reference TRBV5-6 and TRBJ2-1, is DAGVTQSPTHLIKTRGQQVTLRCSPKSGHDTVSWYQQALGQGPQFIFQYYEEEERQRGNFPDRFSGHQFPNYSSELNVNALLLGDSALYLCASSLVRNEQFFGPGTRLTVL.

The gene calls are TRBV19 and TRBJ1-5, with a tentative D call TRBD1 (5 bases). Looked up from germline, CDR1 is LNHDA and CDR2 is SQIVND (reference sequence). The CDR3 covers 15 residues. V was clipped by 5 bases and J by 4 bases, with 15 bases between them. CDR3 in amino acids: CASSWDQIGNQPQHF. DNA for the CDR3: TGTGCCAGTAGTTGGGACCAAATTGGGAATCAGCCCCAGCATTTT.

The CDR3 loop reads CASHPGLGPDTQYF. The CDR3 coding sequence is TGTGCCAGCCATCCGGGACTAGGCCCAGATACGCAGTATTTT. The chain employs TRBV19 and TRBJ2-3; 8 nucleotides line up with TRBD2. V was clipped by 9 bases and J by 4 bases; unmatched bases: 9. Germline loops: CDR1 LNHDA, CDR2 SQIVND (reference sequence). This CDR3 region has 14 residues. Variable domain in full (rest from reference TRBV19 and TRBJ2-3): DGGITQSPKYLFRKEGQNVTLSCEQNLNHDAMYWYRQDPGQGLRLIYYSQIVNDFQKGDIAEGYSVSREKKESFPLTVTSAQKNPTAFYLCASHPGLGPDTQYFGPGTRLTVL.

On this clone: Distinct nucleotide sequences in the sample also encode this CDR3. The chain carries TRBV28 and TRBJ1-5; D possibly corresponds to TRBD1 (6 bases). This CDR3 spans 13 amino acids. Germline V gene data show CDR1 as MDHEN and CDR2 as SYDVKM. The V end lost 5 bases, the J end lost 4 bases, and 9 bases lay between the germline ends. The CDR3 DNA is TGTGCCAGCAGTCTCCAGGGGAATCAGCCCCAGCATTTT. Its protein product is CASSLQGNQPQHF.

On this clone: The same CDR3 is also encoded by other DNA sequences in this sample. This chain links TRBV5-6 with TRBJ2-3; 7 nucleotides align to TRBD1. Germline values: CDR1 SGHDT, CDR2 YYEEEE. The CDR3 runs to 14 residues. Trimming at V came to 0 bases and at J to 4 bases, leaving 2 bases not matched to a gene. The CDR3 reads CASSLGQGADTQYF. The CDR3 bases are TGTGCCAGCAGCTTGGGGCAGGGGGCAGATACGCAGTATTTT.

V usage is TRBV6-1 and J usage is TRBJ2-3, with D perhaps TRBD2 (6 bases). In germline, CDR1 is MNHNS, CDR2 SASEGT. Deletions cut 7 bases from V and 0 bases from J, with 14 bases between. This CDR3 contains 15 residues. The CDR3 region is CASTYGGDSTDTQYF. The CDR3 DNA reads as TGTGCCAGCACGTATGGCGGGGATAGCACAGATACGCAGTATTTT.

The gene calls are TRBV5-6 and TRBJ2-7; D is perhaps TRBD2 (5 bases). Trimming removed 4 bases at V and 4 bases at J, with 15 bases between. Per germline, CDR1 SGHDT and CDR2 YYEEEE. The CDR3 has 14 amino acids. In nucleotides, the CDR3 is TGTGCCAGCAGCGCCCCCGGGAAACAATACGAGCAGTACTTC. It translates to CASSAPGKQYEQYF.

A single count supports this clone. V gene TRBV5-4 combines with J gene TRBJ2-7; TRBD1 matches 7 bases. The CDR3 has 14 amino acids. V dropped 0 bases and J dropped 4; count of bases not matched to a gene: 4. CDR1 is SGHNT, CDR2 YYREEE, per germline (reference sequence). This CDR3 is CASSLEGARYEQYF. CDR3 nucleotides: TGTGCCAGCAGCTTGGAGGGGGCAAGGTACGAGCAGTACTTC.

The V call is TRBV30, the J call TRBJ2-2; 11 bases agree with TRBD1. The trim removed 1 base at V and 6 bases at J, leaving 10 bases unmatched. Per the germline V gene, CDR1 is GTSNPN and CDR2 is SVGIG (reference sequence). The CDR3 sequence is 17 residues long. CDR3 DNA sequence: TGTGCCTGGAGTGGCGGGACAGGGGGTGCTCCAGCCGGGGAGCTGTTTTTT. Translated: CAWSGGTGGAPAGELFF.

The rearrangement uses TRBV28 and TRBJ1-2, with D unclear. This CDR3 has 12 residues. The germline V gene encodes CDR1 MDHEN and CDR2 SYDVKM. V was cut by 3 bases and J by 4 bases, with 6 bases left in between. CDR3 sequence reads: CASSFYSYGYTF. For the CDR3, the DNA is TGTGCCAGCAGTTTTTACAGCTATGGCTACACCTTC.

The V and J genes are TRBV27 and TRBJ1-2; no reliable D call. The CDR3 spans 17 residues. In germline, CDR1 is MNHEY, CDR2 SMNVEV (reference sequence). Trimming cost V 5 bases and J 4 bases, with 23 bases left between them. This CDR3 reads CASSPDAFGSGLYGYTF. The CDR3 bases are TGTGCCAGCAGTCCCGACGCTTTTGGGAGCGGGCTCTATGGCTACACCTTC.